This T cell receptor (beta chain) was captured in a study of blood T cell repertoires in COVID-19. The overall study: The United States, Italy and Spain were the sources of the acute and convalescent COVID-19 samples.

This clone was counted once. The CDR3 is made up of 13 amino acids. V was pared by 2 bases and J by 3 bases, with 5 bases between. Germline loops: CDR1 MNHNS, CDR2 SASEGT. Original data processing: Nucleated cell counts were estimated from reference gene primer amplification. Assay used: immunoSEQ multiplex PCR; TCRdb lists only in-frame clones, some missing. The V and J calls and clone size were taken over from that table, and D and trimming were inferred from the DNA. The table has around 120,000 clones, about 88% seen once; the top ten hold less than 2%. The sequence was obtained from a human donor in a cohort sampled during active COVID-19. Material: peripheral blood. The chain links TRBV6-1 to TRBJ1-5, with D uncertain. The CDR3, as DNA: TGTGCCAGCAGTGAAAACAACAATCAGCCCCAGCATTTT. Protein: CASSENNNQPQHF.